This T cell receptor (beta chain) was captured by sequencing in a study of early T cells in non-severe SARS-CoV-2 infection. The overall study: Chains were not paired, and sequencing was done on bulk RNA from unsorted whole blood.

Worth noting for this clonotype: Its antigen is as yet unknown.

Individual cDNA molecules carried attached unique molecular identifiers. TCRdb redid the calling of the 5' RACE reads with MiXCR, one entry per CDR3 protein. The sample records approximately 71,000 distinct CDR3 sequences, 12% being singletons. Trimming cost V 5 bases and J 4 bases, with 19 bases left between them. Germline-derived CDR1 and CDR2 are SGHKS and YYEKEE (reference sequence). The CDR3 extends over 16 amino acids. Study-wide results and limits: Sequences matched to VDJdb favored anti-spike CD8 responses, while private and CD4 specificities were missed.

The chain joins TRBV5-5 to TRBJ1-3; possible D gene TRBD1, 5 bases. The specimen sequenced was whole blood. This TCR was sampled from an adult who was a healthcare worker with PCR-confirmed SARS-CoV-2 infection or an uninfected control (not recorded which). The CDR3 coding sequence is TGTGCCAGCAGTCGGATGCGGGGGATGCTCGGAAACACCATATATTTT. This codes for CASSRMRGMLGNTIYF.